One and the same sample provided the 7 T cell receptor beta chains below, sequenced in a study of OX40 agonist ivuxolimab in advanced cancers. Sequencing was performed with immunoSEQ multiplex PCR; in TCRdb, only in-frame clones are kept and a portion is missing. The sample carries around 68,000 clones, approximately 81% recorded once. The source was CD4+ or CD8+ T cells sorted from blood, collected in a trial of the OX40 agonist ivuxolimab. All receptors come from an adult with an advanced solid tumor such as melanoma, head and neck, liver or kidney cancer.

The chain uses TRBV18 and TRBJ2-3; no clear D. The germline gives CDR1 KGHSH, CDR2 LQKENI. The V gene lost 2 bases and the J gene lost 8 bases, with 8 bases spanning the gap. The CDR3 is 12 residues long. CDR3 sequence (DNA): TGTGCCAGCTCACCAAATAGTCCTACGCAGTATTTT. It translates to CASSPNSPTQYF.

Worth noting for this clone: Other DNA sequences in the same sample also yield this CDR3. The chain employs TRBV28 and TRBJ2-3, with a possible D match to TRBD2 (5 bases). The CDR3 contains 12 residues. Per germline, CDR1 MDHEN and CDR2 SYDVKM. Trimming removed 6 bases at V and 8 bases at J, with 12 bases between. In nucleotides, the CDR3 is TGTGCCAGCAGGGGAGAGATTATTACGCAGTATTTT. It translates to CASRGEIITQYF.

This chain connects TRBV6-5 to TRBJ1-6; D uncertain. Germline V CDR1 and CDR2: MNHEY, SVGAGI. This CDR3 has 13 residues. V lost 7 bases to trimming and J lost 7 bases, with 11 bases between them. The CDR3 sequence is CASKIEINSPLHF. The CDR3 nucleotides read TGTGCCAGCAAGATAGAAATAAATTCACCCCTCCACTTT.

The J gene is TRBJ1-4, the V gene TRBV7-2; 7 bases are shared with TRBD1. After removal of 0 bases from V and 0 bases from J, the junction contained 1 base not matched to a gene. The CDR3 spans 16 residues. Germline CDR1 and CDR2: SGHTA and FQGNSA. This CDR3 reads CASSLAQGATNEKLFF. The CDR3, as DNA: TGTGCCAGCAGCTTAGCCCAGGGGGCAACTAATGAAAAACTGTTTTTT.

This chain links TRBV27 with TRBJ2-3, with TRBD2 matching over 9 bases. The length of the CDR3 is 14 residues. In germline, CDR1 is MNHEY, CDR2 SMNVEV (reference sequence). Unmatched junction bases numbered 6, after V lost 1 base and J lost 10 bases. The CDR3 protein is CASSLYRTSEPQYF. The DNA for the CDR3 is TGTGCCAGCAGTTTATATAGGACTAGCGAGCCGCAGTATTTT.

This chain connects TRBV5-1 to TRBJ1-5; no firm D call. V lost 0 bases and J 6 bases, leaving 7 bases between the germline ends. There are 13 residues in the CDR3. CDR1 is SGHRS, CDR2 YFSETQ, per germline. CDR3 amino acids: CASSLGEGQPQHF. The CDR3 DNA reads TGCGCCAGCAGCTTGGGGGAGGGTCAGCCCCAGCATTTT.

The chain has TRBV2 and TRBJ1-5; D possibly corresponds to TRBD1 (5 bases). CDR3 length equals 13 residues. Trimming cost V 11 bases and J 2 bases, with 13 bases left between them. Germline CDR1 SNHLY, CDR2 FYNNEI. CDR3 DNA sequence: TGTGCCTCCGAGGTGGGGGGCAATCAGCCCCAGCATTTT. It is translated as CASEVGGNQPQHF.